These 32 T cell receptor beta chains were all obtained from the same sample, sequenced in a study of OX40 agonist ivuxolimab in advanced cancers. Receptor libraries were prepared by the immunoSEQ multiplex PCR assay. TCRdb obtained this table from immuneACCESS and retained in-frame rearrangements with V and J assigned. These tables miss some clones; where compared with another copy, unresolved V genes account for less than half of the shortfall, and the remainder is unexplained. The sample table contains nearly 80,000 clones; only one count was recorded for about 85% of them. Together, the top ten hold 3.5% to 4.5% of the sample. The sample in question was CD4+ or CD8+ T cells sorted from blood, obtained in a trial of the OX40 agonist ivuxolimab. All receptors come from an adult with an advanced solid tumor such as melanoma, head and neck, liver or kidney cancer.

In DNA, the CDR3 is TGTGCCAGCTCCTCAGGGACAGATAATTCACCCCTCCACTTT. Protein sequence: CASSSGTDNSPLHF. The chain uses TRBV28 and TRBJ1-6; 7 bases map to TRBD1. Germline V lookup: CDR1 MDHEN, CDR2 SYDVKM. The CDR3 totals 14 residues. V trimming: 8 bases; J trimming: 5 bases; junction bases outside the gene matches: 6.

This clone appeared once. J is TRBJ2-5 and V is TRBV6-5; D gene uncertain. The germline V and J ends were trimmed by 3 bases and 4 bases, with 18 bases remaining between them. Germline lookup yields CDR1 MNHEY and CDR2 SVGAGI. This CDR3 contains 16 residues. The CDR3 region is CASSYNGVALLETQYF. The CDR3, as DNA: TGTGCCAGCAGTTATAATGGGGTTGCTTTGCTAGAGACCCAGTACTTC.

Written as DNA, the CDR3 is TGTGCCAGCAGTGCCGGACTAGCGGGAGGAGCAGATACGCAGTATTTT. This gives the protein CASSAGLAGGADTQYF. The gene calls are TRBV6-4 and TRBJ2-3; the match to TRBD2 covers 14 bases. This CDR3 contains 16 residues. V gave up 4 bases and J gave up 4 bases; unmatched junction bases: 4. Germline loops: CDR1 MRHNA, CDR2 SNTAGT.

V usage is TRBV7-9 and J usage is TRBJ2-3; a weak D match, TRBD2 (7 bases). The CDR3 totals 16 residues. CDR1 and CDR2 from the germline V gene are SEHNR and FQNEAQ (reference sequence). V gave up 8 bases and J gave up 0 bases, with 18 bases separating them. CDR3 in DNA: TGTGCCAGCCGGGGGGCTAGCGCCGCTAGCACAGATACGCAGTATTTT. This sequence encodes CASRGASAASTDTQYF.

The chain recombines TRBV7-2 with TRBJ2-3; TRBD2 aligns across 13 bases. Per the germline V gene, CDR1 is SGHTA and CDR2 is FQGNSA. CDR3 length: 17 amino acids. With V trimmed by 5 bases and J by 2 bases, 7 bases remained unmatched. CDR3 nucleotides: TGTGCCAGCAGCCTAGAGGGGACTAGCGGGGCCACAGATACGCAGTATTTT. Protein sequence: CASSLEGTSGATDTQYF.

V and J are TRBV6-5 and TRBJ1-2, with 10 bases fitting TRBD1. The CDR3 has 15 amino acids. J was trimmed by 6 bases and V by 2 bases; bases with no gene match: 6. Germline lookup yields CDR1 MNHEY and CDR2 SVGAGI. The CDR3 spells CASSYDRGLADGYTF. The CDR3 nucleotides are TGTGCCAGCAGTTACGACAGGGGGCTTGCGGATGGCTACACCTTC.

This clone was counted a few times. The CDR3 region is CASSPRDRGYEQYF. The CDR3 nucleotides read TGTGCCAGCAGCCCCCGGGACAGGGGCTACGAGCAGTACTTC. This chain joins TRBV7-9 and TRBJ2-7; 10 positions match TRBD1. CDR1 is SEHNR and CDR2 is FQNEAQ in the germline V gene (reference sequence). CDR3 length: 14 residues. The J segment lost 3 bases and the V segment lost 5 bases, leaving 4 bases of the junction unmatched. The full variable domain, in which reference TRBV7-9 and TRBJ2-7 provide the parts outside the CDR3, is DTGVSQNPRHKITKRGQNVTFRCDPISEHNRLYWYRQTLGQGPEFLTYFQNEAQLEKSRLLSDRFSAERPKGSFSTLEIQRTEQGDSAMYLCASSPRDRGYEQYFGPGTRLTVT.

The chain links TRBV28 to TRBJ2-7, with TRBD1 identical over 9 bases. The CDR3 has 14 amino acids. CDR1 and CDR2 (germline): MDHEN, SYDVKM. Trimming removed 7 bases from V and 5 bases from J; junction bases left unmatched: 9. Written as DNA, the CDR3 is TGTGCCAGCACCCCGGGACAGGGTATCGACGAGCAGTACTTC. It translates to CASTPGQGIDEQYF.

The chain is built from TRBV7-9 and TRBJ1-1; no reliable D call. CDR1 SEHNR and CDR2 FQNEAQ come from the germline V gene (reference sequence). V was clipped by 2 bases and J by 10 bases, with 17 bases between them. The CDR3 is made up of 14 amino acids. CDR3 region: CASSLYRRGETAFF. CDR3 bases: TGTGCCAGCAGCTTATATAGACGCGGGGAGACAGCTTTCTTT.

This clone has only a few counts. V usage is TRBV14 and J usage is TRBJ2-6; TRBD2 agrees at 7 bases. CDR1 is SGHDN, CDR2 FVKESK, per germline. The CDR3 covers 17 residues. V lost 0 bases, J lost 2 bases, and 4 bases stayed unmatched. CDR3 sequence reads: CASSQDAGRAGANVLTF. The CDR3 DNA is TGTGCCAGCAGCCAAGATGCAGGGAGGGCTGGGGCCAACGTCCTGACTTTC.

The table lists this clone with a count of one. The rearrangement links TRBV15 to TRBJ1-3, with 7 bases lining up with TRBD1. Germline V gene lookup returns CDR1 LNHNV and CDR2 YYDKDF (reference sequence). After removal of 3 bases from V and 2 bases from J, the junction contained 4 bases not matched to a gene. CDR3 length: 15 residues. This CDR3 reads CATSSDRVPGNTIYF. The CDR3 DNA sequence: TGTGCCACCAGCAGCGACAGGGTTCCTGGAAACACCATATATTTT.

This rearrangement joins TRBV7-9 to TRBJ2-1; D ambiguous. Trimming left V 4 bases short and J 0 bases short, with 13 bases between. Germline loops: CDR1 SEHNR, CDR2 FQNEAQ (reference sequence). The CDR3 totals 16 residues. CDR3 DNA sequence: TGTGCCAGCAGCTCGTACGCGATGGCCTCCTACAATGAGCAGTTCTTC. Protein product: CASSSYAMASYNEQFF.

V and J are TRBV5-4 and TRBJ2-7; D is uncertain. The length of the CDR3 is 13 residues. Deletions cut 2 bases from V and 3 bases from J, with 9 bases between. Germline lookup yields CDR1 SGHNT and CDR2 YYREEE (reference sequence). The chain's CDR3 is CASSFDVNYEQYF. The CDR3 nucleotides are TGTGCCAGCAGCTTCGACGTAAACTACGAGCAGTACTTC. Variable domain in full (rest from reference TRBV5-4 and TRBJ2-7): ETGVTQSPTHLIKTRGQQVTLRCSSQSGHNTVSWYQQALGQGPQFIFQYYREEENGRGNFPPRFSGLQFPNYSSELNVNALELDDSALYLCASSFDVNYEQYFGPGTRLTVT.

The chain recombines TRBV6-5 with TRBJ2-7; TRBD2 matches 8 bases. Germline CDR1 reads MNHEY; CDR2 reads SVGAGI. This CDR3 region has 11 residues. Losses at the gene ends were 7 bases for V and 6 bases for J; bases not matched to a gene: 2. The CDR3 DNA is TGTGCCAGCACCGGGGGGGGCGAGCAGTACTTC. Amino acid sequence: CASTGGGEQYF.

The rearrangement uses TRBV2 and TRBJ2-2; no clear D. Germline assignment: CDR1 SNHLY and CDR2 FYNNEI. Trimming pared 4 bases from V and 7 bases from J, leaving 7 bases between. The CDR3 runs to 12 residues. The DNA of the CDR3 is TGTGCCAGCAGTGTTGCGATCGGGGAGCTGTTTTTT. Protein sequence: CASSVAIGELFF.

This clone was seen a few times. V usage is TRBV19 and J usage is TRBJ2-3; D call uncertain. V was trimmed by 0 bases and J by 2 bases, leaving 6 bases between them. This CDR3 comprises 14 residues. Germline assignment: CDR1 LNHDA and CDR2 SQIVND (reference sequence). In DNA, the CDR3 is TGTGCCAGTAGTATAGATCTCTCCACAGATACGCAGTATTTT. Translation gives CASSIDLSTDTQYF. Supplemented by reference TRBV19 and TRBJ2-3, the full variable domain reads DGGITQSPKYLFRKEGQNVTLSCEQNLNHDAMYWYRQDPGQGLRLIYYSQIVNDFQKGDIAEGYSVSREKKESFPLTVTSAQKNPTAFYLCASSIDLSTDTQYFGPGTRLTVL.

The rearrangement uses TRBV18 and TRBJ2-3, with 7 bases lining up with TRBD2. Germline V lookup: CDR1 KGHSH, CDR2 LQKENI. This CDR3 has 13 amino acids. Germline trimming cut 3 bases from V and 8 bases from J; bases unmatched to any gene: 5. The CDR3 region has the DNA TGTGCCAGCTCACCGGTGACTAGCTCTACGCAGTATTTT. This translates into CASSPVTSSTQYF.

The V and J genes are TRBV18 and TRBJ2-5; no reliable D call. The CDR3 covers 13 residues. Looked up from germline, CDR1 is KGHSH and CDR2 is LQKENI. Trimming removed 6 bases at V and 7 bases at J, with 15 bases between. This CDR3 is CASSQVSSGTQYF. CDR3 DNA sequence: TGTGCCAGCTCGCAAGTGAGCTCGGGGACCCAGTACTTC.

The rearrangement joins TRBV28 to TRBJ2-5, with D possibly TRBD2 on 5 matching bases. Trimming stripped 2 bases from V and 5 bases from J, with 15 bases between. This CDR3 region has 15 residues. From germline, CDR1 is MDHEN and CDR2 SYDVKM. In DNA form, the CDR3 reads TGTGCCAGCAGTTTAGGGAGCTCTGGACCTGAGACCCAGTACTTC. Protein sequence: CASSLGSSGPETQYF. The full variable domain, completed using reference TRBV28 and TRBJ2-5, is DVKVTQSSRYLVKRTGEKVFLECVQDMDHENMFWYRQDPGLGLRLIYFSYDVKMKEKGDIPEGYSVSREKKERFSLILESASTNQTSMYLCASSLGSSGPETQYFGPGTRLLVL.

The V call is TRBV28, the J call TRBJ2-1, with TRBD1 matching 11 bases. CDR1 is MDHEN and CDR2 is SYDVKM in the germline V gene. This CDR3 is built from 14 residues. After removal of 4 bases from V and 7 bases from J, the junction contained 3 bases not matched to a gene. CDR3 bases: TGTGCCAGCAGTTCGGGACAGGGGGGGAATGAGCAGTTCTTC. Encoded protein: CASSSGQGGNEQFF.

The rearrangement links TRBV2 to TRBJ1-3, with D possibly matching TRBD1 (5 bases). The V end was cut by 3 bases, the J end by 1 base, with 13 bases between. Germline CDR1 and CDR2: SNHLY and FYNNEI. The CDR3 has 16 residues. The CDR3 DNA sequence: TGTGCCAGCAGTGACCGGGGCCCCAGTTCTGGAAACACCATATATTTT. Translation gives CASSDRGPSSGNTIYF.

J is TRBJ1-5 and V is TRBV4-2; TRBD1 might be the D (5 bases). This CDR3 spans 18 amino acids. V was cut by 1 base and J by 0 bases, with 16 bases left in between. Looked up from germline, CDR1 is LGHNA and CDR2 is YNFKEQ. The CDR3 is CASSQGPTAKHSNQPQHF. CDR3 in DNA: TGTGCCAGCAGCCAAGGCCCGACAGCCAAACATAGCAATCAGCCCCAGCATTTT.

This clone was seen a handful of times. The chain joins TRBV19 to TRBJ2-5; D perhaps matches TRBD2 (6 bases). The CDR3 has 15 residues. Germline CDR1 reads LNHDA; CDR2 reads SQIVND (reference sequence). Trimming left V 6 bases short and J 4 bases short, with 18 bases between. The CDR3 loop is CASSARPDGGETQYF. The CDR3, as DNA: TGTGCCAGTAGCGCCCGCCCCGACGGGGGAGAGACCCAGTACTTC.

This rearrangement joins TRBV9 to TRBJ2-7; 7 bases are shared with TRBD1. This CDR3 has 14 residues. Trimming cost V 3 bases and J 0 bases; bases outside gene matches: 3. The germline gives CDR1 SGDLS, CDR2 YYNGEE. CDR3 residues: CASSGRQGSYEQYF. The CDR3 DNA reads as TGTGCCAGCAGCGGAAGACAGGGCTCCTACGAGCAGTACTTC. Full variable domain (outside the CDR3, taken from reference TRBV9 and TRBJ2-7): DSGVTQTPKHLITATGQRVTLRCSPRSGDLSVYWYQQSLDQGLQFLIQYYNGEERAKGNILERFSAQQFPDLHSELNLSSLELGDSALYFCASSGRQGSYEQYFGPGTRLTVT.

The chain is built from TRBV28 and TRBJ2-3; no firm D call. CDR3 length: 12 amino acids. V was clipped by 11 bases and J by 1 base, with 10 bases between them. The germline V gene has CDR1 MDHEN and CDR2 SYDVKM. CDR3 in amino acids: CAWADGTDTQYF. The CDR3 DNA reads as TGTGCCTGGGCGGACGGCACAGATACGCAGTATTTT.

V usage is TRBV9 and J usage is TRBJ2-1, with no clear D. This CDR3 region has 12 residues. Germline lookup yields CDR1 SGDLS and CDR2 YYNGEE. V was pared by 3 bases and J by 7 bases, with 8 bases between. CDR3 sequence reads: CASSDATNEQFF. The CDR3 coding sequence is TGTGCCAGCAGCGATGCGACGAATGAGCAGTTCTTC.

This chain links TRBV28 with TRBJ1-4; the D is unclear. The germline V gene has CDR1 MDHEN and CDR2 SYDVKM. This CDR3 is 12 amino acids long. Trimming pared 5 bases from V and 13 bases from J, leaving 14 bases between. This chain's CDR3 is CASSLTPPTLFF. CDR3 sequence (DNA): TGTGCCAGCAGTCTGACGCCCCCTACACTGTTTTTT.

This clone was observed once. Here the CDR3 reads CASNYPGGSYEQYF. The CDR3 DNA reads TGTGCCAGCAATTATCCAGGGGGCTCCTACGAGCAGTACTTC. The chain employs TRBV28 and TRBJ2-7; 7 bases are a match to TRBD1. The CDR3 spans 14 residues. The germline gives CDR1 MDHEN, CDR2 SYDVKM. V was pared by 7 bases and J by 0 bases, with 6 bases of the junction left unmatched.

V and J are TRBV4-2 and TRBJ1-1; D call uncertain. V lost 4 bases and J lost 5, with 8 bases in between. The CDR3 totals 12 residues. CDR1 is LGHNA and CDR2 is YNFKEQ in the germline V gene. Here the CDR3 reads CASSPFGTEAFF. The DNA for the CDR3 is TGTGCCAGCAGCCCCTTTGGGACTGAAGCTTTCTTT.

The chain carries TRBV28 and TRBJ2-1; TRBD2 aligns across 9 bases. Looked up from germline, CDR1 is MDHEN and CDR2 is SYDVKM. The CDR3 spans 11 residues. The junction had 2 bases not matched to a gene; V was cut back by 10 bases and J by 7 bases. In DNA, the CDR3 is TGTGCCATCCTAGCGGGAAATGAGCAGTTCTTC. Translating gives CAILAGNEQFF.

This sequence joins TRBV2 and TRBJ2-1; 7 bases are a match to TRBD2. CDR3 length equals 16 residues. The V gene end was trimmed by 9 bases and the J gene end by 2 bases; junction bases not matched to a gene: 13. Germline V gene lookup returns CDR1 SNHLY and CDR2 FYNNEI. The DNA of the CDR3 is TGTGCCAGATCCGGAGAGCGGGGCCAAACCTACAATGAGCAGTTCTTC. Its translation is CARSGERGQTYNEQFF. The variable domain in full, completed from reference TRBV2 and TRBJ2-1, reads EPEVTQTPSHQVTQMGQEVILRCVPISNHLYFYWYRQILGQKVEFLVSFYNNEISEKSEIFDDQFSVERPDGSNFTLKIRSTKLEDSAMYFCARSGERGQTYNEQFFGPGTRLTVL.

The V and J genes are TRBV7-8 and TRBJ2-7; weak D call: TRBD1 (7 bases). The germline V gene encodes CDR1 SGHVS and CDR2 FQNEAQ. Between the trimmed V and J ends, which lost 8 bases and 2 bases, there was a span of 10 bases. This CDR3 is 12 amino acids long. The CDR3 nucleotides read TGTGCCAGCCAGGGGGGCCCCTACGAGCAGTACTTC. This codes for CASQGGPYEQYF.